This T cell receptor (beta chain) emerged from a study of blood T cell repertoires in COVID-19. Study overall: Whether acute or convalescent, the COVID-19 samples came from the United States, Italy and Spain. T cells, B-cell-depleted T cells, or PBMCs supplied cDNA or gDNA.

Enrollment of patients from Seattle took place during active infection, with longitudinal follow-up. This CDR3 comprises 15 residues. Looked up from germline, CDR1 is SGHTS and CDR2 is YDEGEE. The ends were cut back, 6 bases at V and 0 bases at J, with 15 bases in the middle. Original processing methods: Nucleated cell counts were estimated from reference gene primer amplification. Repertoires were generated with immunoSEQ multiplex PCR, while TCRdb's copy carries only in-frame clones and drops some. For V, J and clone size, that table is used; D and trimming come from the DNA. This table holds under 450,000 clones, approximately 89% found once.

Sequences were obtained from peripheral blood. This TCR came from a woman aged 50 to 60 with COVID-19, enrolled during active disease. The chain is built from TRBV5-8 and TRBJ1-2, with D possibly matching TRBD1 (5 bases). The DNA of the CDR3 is TGTGCCAGCACCCCCTGGGACTCCTCTAACTATGGCTACACCTTC. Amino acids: CASTPWDSSNYGYTF.